These 28 T cell receptor beta chains share one sample of origin, sequenced in a study of radiotherapy plus CTLA-4 blockade in lung cancer (dated by TCRdb to between 2018 and 2020). Libraries were prepared through the immunoSEQ multiplex PCR assay. The immuneACCESS repertoire file appears here via TCRdb, limited to in-frame rearrangements. These files lack a portion of the clones; in checked studies, under half of the deficit traces to unresolved V genes, and the cause of the others is not known. The sample contains around 110,000 clones, about nine tenths of them found a single time. The ten largest account for just under 7% of the sample. The sequenced sample was peripheral blood, obtained from a patient treated with radiotherapy plus ipilimumab. The receptors here all came from a human donor with non-small cell lung cancer that progressed on radiotherapy plus ipilimumab.

The chain has TRBV5-1 and TRBJ2-1; D might be TRBD2 (6 bases). Germline lookup yields CDR1 SGHRS and CDR2 YFSETQ. This CDR3 has 15 amino acids. The V end was cut by 0 bases, the J end by 9 bases, with 16 bases between. CDR3: CASSLEGGVTSEQFF. The CDR3 DNA sequence: TGCGCCAGCAGCTTGGAGGGAGGCGTTACAAGTGAGCAGTTCTTC. Using reference TRBV5-1 and TRBJ2-1 for the parts outside the CDR3, the full variable domain is KAGVTQTPRYLIKTRGQQVTLSCSPISGHRSVSWYQQTPGQGLQFLFEYFSETQRNKGNFPGRFSGRQFSNSRSEMNVSTLELGDSALYLCASSLEGGVTSEQFFGPGTRLTVL.

CDR3 region: CATSRDGRSEEQYF. Written as DNA, the CDR3 is TGTGCCACCAGCAGAGATGGAAGATCCGAGGAGCAGTACTTC. The chain employs TRBV15 and TRBJ2-7; the D is unclear. CDR3 length: 14 amino acids. CDR1 and CDR2 (germline): LNHNV, YYDKDF (reference sequence). The V and J ends lost 0 bases and 7 bases respectively, with 13 bases between them.

This clone was counted a single time. This rearrangement joins TRBV7-9 to TRBJ2-7; D perhaps matches TRBD2 (6 bases). Germline loops: CDR1 SEHNR, CDR2 FQNEAQ (reference sequence). Deletions cut 0 bases from V and 0 bases from J, with 12 bases between. This CDR3 region has 16 residues. CDR3 amino acids: CASSLALSGDSYEQYF. The CDR3 nucleotides are TGTGCCAGCAGCTTAGCTCTTTCGGGGGACTCCTACGAGCAGTACTTC. Full variable domain (remainder filled in from reference TRBV7-9 and TRBJ2-7): DTGVSQNPRHKITKRGQNVTFRCDPISEHNRLYWYRQTLGQGPEFLTYFQNEAQLEKSRLLSDRFSAERPKGSFSTLEIQRTEQGDSAMYLCASSLALSGDSYEQYFGPGTRLTVT.

V usage is TRBV2 and J usage is TRBJ2-1, with 10 positions matching TRBD2. Trimming removed 2 bases from V and 0 bases from J; junction bases left unmatched: 7. From germline, CDR1 is SNHLY and CDR2 FYNNEI. The CDR3 extends over 18 amino acids. Here the CDR3 reads CASSEILAGTYSYNEQFF. The CDR3 bases are TGTGCCAGCAGTGAAATACTAGCGGGAACCTACTCCTACAATGAGCAGTTCTTC.

V and J are TRBV15 and TRBJ2-5; D possibly uses TRBD1 or TRBD2 (6 bases each). Germline V gene sequence: CDR1 LNHNV, CDR2 YYDKDF (reference sequence). Trimming took off 5 bases at V and 2 bases at J, with 15 bases between the two ends. This CDR3 is built from 15 residues. The CDR3 sequence is CATSASRGDQETQYF. In DNA form, the CDR3 reads TGTGCCACCAGCGCATCTAGGGGGGATCAAGAGACCCAGTACTTC.

The chain links TRBV28 to TRBJ2-6; the D is unclear. The CDR3 has 13 amino acids. The V gene's germline CDR1 is MDHEN and CDR2 SYDVKM. Trimming removed 7 bases at V and 1 base at J, with 5 bases between. The CDR3: CASMRSGANVLTF. In nucleotides, the CDR3 is TGTGCCAGCATGAGGTCTGGGGCCAACGTCCTGACTTTC.

This chain connects TRBV27 to TRBJ2-3; tentative D call: TRBD2 (5 bases). Trimming stripped 7 bases from V and 6 bases from J, with 8 bases between. The CDR3 covers 11 residues. Germline CDR1 reads MNHEY; CDR2 reads SMNVEV (reference sequence). As DNA, the CDR3 is TGTGCCAGCACCCGAGGGGATACGCAGTATTTT. As protein: CASTRGDTQYF.

CDR3 sequence: CASSVEGLGEQYF. The CDR3 nucleotides read TGTGCCAGCAGCGTAGAAGGCCTGGGCGAGCAGTACTTC. The rearrangement links TRBV9 to TRBJ2-7; D call uncertain. Germline-derived CDR1 and CDR2 are SGDLS and YYNGEE. V lost 0 bases and J 6 bases, leaving 10 bases between the germline ends. This CDR3 has 13 residues. The entire variable domain, with the rest obtained from reference TRBV9 and TRBJ2-7, is as follows: DSGVTQTPKHLITATGQRVTLRCSPRSGDLSVYWYQQSLDQGLQFLIQYYNGEERAKGNILERFSAQQFPDLHSELNLSSLELGDSALYFCASSVEGLGEQYFGPGTRLTVT.

J is TRBJ1-4 and V is TRBV9, with TRBD1 matching over 9 bases. There are 15 residues in the CDR3. J lost 7 bases, V lost 0 bases, and 4 bases had no gene match. Germline V CDR1 and CDR2: SGDLS, YYNGEE. The DNA of the CDR3 is TGTGCCAGCAGCGTAGATGGGACAGGGAGTGAAAAACTGTTTTTT. Its translation is CASSVDGTGSEKLFF.

The table lists this clone with a count of one. CDR3 DNA sequence: TGTGCCAGCAGCTTACTAAACACTGAAGCTTTCTTT. It specifies CASSLLNTEAFF. V and J are TRBV7-2 and TRBJ1-1; D is unclear. Per the germline V gene, CDR1 is SGHTA and CDR2 is FQGNSA. Deletions cut 2 bases from V and 2 bases from J, with 3 bases between. The length of the CDR3 is 12 residues. Full variable domain (outside the CDR3, taken from reference TRBV7-2 and TRBJ1-1): GAGVSQSPSNKVTEKGKDVELRCDPISGHTALYWYRQSLGQGLEFLIYFQGNSAPDKSGLPSDRFSAERTGGSVSTLTIQRTQQEDSAVYLCASSLLNTEAFFGQGTRLTVV.

The chain couples TRBV9 to TRBJ1-1; TRBD1 aligns across 12 bases. The length of the CDR3 is 15 residues. Germline trimming cut 3 bases from V and 5 bases from J; bases unmatched to any gene: 5. Germline CDR1 SGDLS, CDR2 YYNGEE. The CDR3 DNA reads as TGTGCCAGCAGCGCCAGGGACAGGGGGCCGACTGAAGCTTTCTTT. This sequence encodes CASSARDRGPTEAFF.

The V and J genes are TRBV2 and TRBJ1-1; no definite D call. Germline CDR1 is SNHLY and CDR2 is FYNNEI. This CDR3 spans 13 amino acids. V gave up 7 bases and J gave up 1 base, with 10 bases separating them. The CDR3 region has the DNA TGTGCCAGCAAGTCGACCGAGAACACTGAAGCTTTCTTT. Translated: CASKSTENTEAFF. Using reference TRBV2 and TRBJ1-1 for the parts outside the CDR3, the full variable domain is EPEVTQTPSHQVTQMGQEVILRCVPISNHLYFYWYRQILGQKVEFLVSFYNNEISEKSEIFDDQFSVERPDGSNFTLKIRSTKLEDSAMYFCASKSTENTEAFFGQGTRLTVV.

The V call is TRBV27, the J call TRBJ2-1; tentatively, D is TRBD2 (5 bases). The CDR3 contains 15 residues. The germline gives CDR1 MNHEY, CDR2 SMNVEV (reference sequence). V was shortened by 5 bases and J by 5 bases, with 16 bases between the two germline ends. For the CDR3, the DNA is TGTGCCAGCAGTCCGGGGTGGGTGATTAACAATGAGCAGTTCTTC. Protein: CASSPGWVINNEQFF.

The gene calls are TRBV6-1 and TRBJ1-2; TRBD1 matches at 8 bases. J was trimmed by 4 bases and V by 6 bases; bases with no gene match: 4. Looked up from germline, CDR1 is MNHNS and CDR2 is SASEGT. The CDR3 consists of 13 residues. The CDR3 nucleotides read TGTGCCAGCAGACCTGACAGGGGCTATGGCTACACCTTC. Its protein is CASRPDRGYGYTF.

This sequence joins TRBV6-6 and TRBJ2-3; 10 nucleotides line up with TRBD2. Germline CDR1 is MNHNY and CDR2 is SVGAGI (reference sequence). V gave up 5 bases and J gave up 2 bases; unmatched junction bases: 4. The CDR3 is made up of 15 amino acids. The CDR3 sequence is CASSGLAVLTDTQYF. The CDR3 DNA is TGTGCCAGCAGTGGACTAGCGGTTCTCACAGATACGCAGTATTTT.

The chain employs TRBV13 and TRBJ2-3; 12 bases are shared with TRBD2. Germline V gene sequence: CDR1 PRHDT, CDR2 FYEKMQ (reference sequence). The CDR3 consists of 17 residues. Trimming cost V 6 bases and J 4 bases; bases outside gene matches: 11. The CDR3 nucleotides read TGTGCCAGCAGAGCAGTGTTACTAGCGGGAGGTTCAGATACGCAGTATTTT. Translation: CASRAVLLAGGSDTQYF. The whole variable domain, filled in from reference TRBV13 and TRBJ2-3, reads AAGVIQSPRHLIKEKRETATLKCYPIPRHDTVYWYQQGPGQDPQFLISFYEKMQSDKGSIPDRFSAQQFSDYHSELNMSSLELGDSALYFCASRAVLLAGGSDTQYFGPGTRLTVL.

The chain combines TRBV12-5 with TRBJ2-1; a possible D gene is TRBD2 (5 bases). Trimming removed 7 bases from V and 0 bases from J, with 22 bases in between. Per the germline V gene, CDR1 is LGHNT and CDR2 is FRNRAP. There are 18 residues in the CDR3. CDR3 amino acids: CASVSDYPLPRSYNEQFF. The CDR3 DNA follows: TGTGCTAGTGTCTCAGACTACCCCCTCCCGCGCTCCTACAATGAGCAGTTCTTC.

This clone came up once. The CDR3 reads CASSGGLADGTQYF. CDR3 DNA sequence: TGTGCCAGCAGTGGTGGACTAGCGGATGGTACGCAGTATTTT. The V call is TRBV2, the J call TRBJ2-3, with 10 bases that match TRBD2. The V gene end was trimmed by 4 bases and the J gene end by 8 bases; junction bases not matched to a gene: 6. The CDR3 has 14 amino acids. CDR1 and CDR2 from the germline V gene are SNHLY and FYNNEI.

This chain uses TRBV25-1 with TRBJ2-1, with 14 bases identical to TRBD2. The V and J ends lost 4 bases and 10 bases, in that order; junction bases with no gene match: 9. Per the germline V gene, CDR1 is MGHDK and CDR2 is SYGVNS. The CDR3 has 16 residues. The CDR3 bases are TGTGCCAGCAGTGCCCCTGGACTAGCGGGAGGAGGGGAGCAGTTCTTC. It translates to CASSAPGLAGGGEQFF.

The genes are TRBV7-9 and TRBJ1-1; D gene unclear. Germline CDR1 and CDR2: SEHNR and FQNEAQ (reference sequence). The V end lost 0 bases, the J end lost 10 bases, and 15 bases lay between the germline ends. This CDR3 spans 14 amino acids. CDR3 in DNA: TGTGCCAGCAGCTTAGCGTTGAGGGAAGGTCTAGCTTTCTTT. It encodes CASSLALREGLAFF.

The V gene is TRBV10-1, the J gene TRBJ2-3; TRBD2 aligns across 11 bases. After removal of 4 bases from V and 6 bases from J, the junction contained 9 bases not matched to a gene. The CDR3 consists of 16 residues. The germline CDR1 and CDR2 sequences are WNHNN and SYGVQD (reference sequence). CDR3 sequence (DNA): TGCGCCAGCAGTGCCCCTAGCGGGAGGCGTTTGGATACGCAGTATTTT. This sequence encodes CASSAPSGRRLDTQYF.

A remark on this clone: The same CDR3 is also encoded by other DNA sequences in this sample. The rearrangement links TRBV5-1 to TRBJ2-3; 7 nucleotides line up with TRBD1. This CDR3 contains 13 residues. The V segment lost 2 bases and the J segment 6 bases; nucleotides outside the gene matches: 3. Germline V gene data show CDR1 as SGHRS and CDR2 as YFSETQ. The DNA of the CDR3 is TGCGCCAGCAGCTTCGACAGGGTCGATACGCAGTATTTT. Its translation: CASSFDRVDTQYF.

This clone showed up just once. The V call is TRBV19, the J call TRBJ2-3; tentative D call: TRBD2 (7 bases). The V gene lost 3 bases and the J gene lost 3 bases, with 13 bases spanning the gap. CDR3 size: 15 residues. Per the germline V gene, CDR1 is LNHDA and CDR2 is SQIVND (reference sequence). Here the CDR3 reads CASSMGGRRTDTQYF. CDR3 coding DNA: TGTGCCAGTAGTATGGGGGGGCGCCGTACAGATACGCAGTATTTT.

For the CDR3, the DNA is TGTGCCTGGACCAGGGGGGGGACTGAAGCTTTCTTT. Its translation: CAWTRGGTEAFF. J is TRBJ1-1 and V is TRBV30, with TRBD1 identical over 7 bases. CDR1 and CDR2 (germline): GTSNPN, SVGIG (reference sequence). This CDR3 spans 12 amino acids. Losses at the gene ends were 4 bases for V and 5 bases for J; bases not matched to a gene: 4.

This sequence joins TRBV29-1 and TRBJ2-1, with 12 bases lining up with TRBD2. The length of the CDR3 is 13 residues. With 4 bases clipped from V and 10 bases from J, the junction kept 5 bases outside the gene matches. Germline V CDR1 and CDR2: SQVTM, ANQGSEA. DNA for the CDR3: TGCAGCGTTGGGACTAGCGGGATAGGGGAGCAGTTCTTC. It encodes CSVGTSGIGEQFF.

The V call is TRBV4-1, the J call TRBJ1-2; D gene uncertain. CDR3 size: 14 residues. V lost 0 bases to trimming and J lost 1 base, with 6 bases between them. Germline CDR1 MGHRA, CDR2 YSYEKL. For the CDR3, the DNA is TGCGCCAGCAGCCAAGATAGCTTTAACTATGGCTACACCTTC. It yields the protein CASSQDSFNYGYTF.

CDR3 nucleotides: TGTGCCAGCAGCCGAGGGGGCGGTTCCTTGGAGACCCAGTACTTC. Amino acid sequence: CASSRGGGSLETQYF. The chain employs TRBV7-3 and TRBJ2-5, with 7 bases lining up with TRBD1. The V gene's germline CDR1 is SGHTA and CDR2 FQGTGA. Trimming took 5 bases from V and 5 from J; bases not matched to a gene: 11. CDR3 length equals 15 residues. The complete variable domain, with remaining parts taken from reference TRBV7-3 and TRBJ2-5, reads GAGVSQTPSNKVTEKGKYVELRCDPISGHTALYWYRQSLGQGPEFLIYFQGTGAADDSGLPNDRFFAVRPEGSVSTLKIQRTERGDSAVYLCASSRGGGSLETQYFGPGTRLLVL.

This chain joins TRBV19 and TRBJ1-5; no clear D. This CDR3 spans 14 amino acids. Germline CDR1 and CDR2: LNHDA and SQIVND (reference sequence). Trimming removed 6 bases at V and 0 bases at J, with 9 bases between. Here the CDR3 reads CASSDRDSNQPQHF. The CDR3 DNA sequence: TGTGCCAGTAGCGACCGGGATAGCAATCAGCCCCAGCATTTT.